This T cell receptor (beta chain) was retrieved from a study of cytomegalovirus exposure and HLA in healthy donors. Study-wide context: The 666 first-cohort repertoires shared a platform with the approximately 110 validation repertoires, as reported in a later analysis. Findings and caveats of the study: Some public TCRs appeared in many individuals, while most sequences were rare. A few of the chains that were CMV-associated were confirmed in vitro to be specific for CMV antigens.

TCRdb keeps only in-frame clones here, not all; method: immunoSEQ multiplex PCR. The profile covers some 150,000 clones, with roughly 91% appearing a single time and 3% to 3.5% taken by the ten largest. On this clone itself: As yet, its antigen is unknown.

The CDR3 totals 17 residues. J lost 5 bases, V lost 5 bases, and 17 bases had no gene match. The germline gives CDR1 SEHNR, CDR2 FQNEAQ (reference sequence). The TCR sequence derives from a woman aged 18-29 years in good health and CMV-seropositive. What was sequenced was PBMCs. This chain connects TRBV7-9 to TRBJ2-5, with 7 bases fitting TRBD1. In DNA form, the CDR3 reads TGTGCCAGCAGCCGCGCGAGGGGGCGCTTCATCGGGGAGACCCAGTACTTC. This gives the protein CASSRARGRFIGETQYF.